One sample yielded the 21 T cell receptor beta chains listed below, sequenced in a study of cytomegalovirus exposure and HLA in healthy donors. The PCR used 60 Vbeta and 13 Jbeta primers. This table comes from immunoSEQ multiplex PCR, and its TCRdb copy is limited to in-frame clones, with some not included. The table shows 120,000 to 150,000 clones, with roughly 76% occurring only once. The sample comprised PBMCs. Receptors originate from a human donor in good health.

V is TRBV7-9 and J is TRBJ1-1, with D perhaps TRBD1 (5 bases). CDR1 is SEHNR, CDR2 FQNEAQ, per germline (reference sequence). The V gene lost 5 bases and the J gene lost 3 bases, with 7 bases spanning the gap. This CDR3 is 12 amino acids long. CDR3 DNA: TGTGCCAGCAGCCCGACAGACACTGAAGCTTTCTTT. Translation gives CASSPTDTEAFF.

The chain has TRBV19 and TRBJ1-2; TRBD1 agrees at 9 bases. The CDR3 is 13 residues long. V dropped 7 bases and J dropped 8; count of bases not matched to a gene: 8. Germline V gives CDR1 LNHDA, CDR2 SQIVND (reference sequence). The CDR3 here is CASTPTGGGGYTF. The DNA of the CDR3 is TGTGCCAGTACCCCGACAGGGGGTGGGGGCTACACCTTC. Complete variable domain (other parts from reference TRBV19 and TRBJ1-2): DGGITQSPKYLFRKEGQNVTLSCEQNLNHDAMYWYRQDPGQGLRLIYYSQIVNDFQKGDIAEGYSVSREKKESFPLTVTSAQKNPTAFYLCASTPTGGGGYTFGSGTRLTVV.

This sequence joins TRBV6-5 and TRBJ2-3; 10 bases line up with TRBD2. The CDR3 is made up of 15 amino acids. V gave up 0 bases and J gave up 6 bases; unmatched junction bases: 3. Germline V lookup: CDR1 MNHEY, CDR2 SVGAGI. The CDR3 reads CASSYSISGRDTQYF. Written as DNA, the CDR3 is TGTGCCAGCAGTTACTCGATTAGCGGGAGGGATACGCAGTATTTT.

V and J are TRBV19 and TRBJ2-1; TRBD2 might be the D (6 bases). V was shortened by 3 bases and J by 5 bases, with 14 bases between the two germline ends. Germline CDR1 and CDR2: LNHDA and SQIVND (reference sequence). This CDR3 has 15 amino acids. The CDR3 sequence: CASSMAGLVHNEQFF. CDR3 nucleotides: TGTGCCAGTAGTATGGCGGGATTAGTTCACAATGAGCAGTTCTTC.

The chain links TRBV5-6 to TRBJ1-2; D is perhaps TRBD1 (6 bases). The germline CDR1 and CDR2 sequences are SGHDT and YYEEEE. The CDR3 runs to 14 residues. Trimming removed 0 bases at V and 7 bases at J, with 13 bases between. The CDR3 loop reads CASSLVQGSRGYTF. In DNA form, the CDR3 reads TGTGCCAGCAGCTTGGTACAGGGATCTCGTGGCTACACCTTC. The complete variable domain, with remaining parts taken from reference TRBV5-6 and TRBJ1-2, reads DAGVTQSPTHLIKTRGQQVTLRCSPKSGHDTVSWYQQALGQGPQFIFQYYEEEERQRGNFPDRFSGHQFPNYSSELNVNALLLGDSALYLCASSLVQGSRGYTFGSGTRLTVV.

This chain connects TRBV5-1 to TRBJ1-1; 7 nucleotides line up with TRBD1. Trimming at V came to 0 bases and at J to 5 bases, leaving 7 bases not matched to a gene. CDR1 is SGHRS and CDR2 is YFSETQ in the germline V gene. This CDR3 is 15 amino acids long. The CDR3 DNA follows: TGCGCCAGCAGCTTGGGGCGACAGGGAGGTACTGAAGCTTTCTTT. Translated: CASSLGRQGGTEAFF.

This rearrangement joins TRBV13 to TRBJ2-1; 7 bases match TRBD2. Germline V lookup: CDR1 PRHDT, CDR2 FYEKMQ (reference sequence). CDR3 length equals 15 residues. Trimming cost V 4 bases and J 2 bases; bases outside gene matches: 5. Here the CDR3 reads CASSSTTSAYNEQFF. The CDR3, as DNA: TGTGCCAGCAGCTCGACCACTAGCGCCTACAATGAGCAGTTCTTC.

The CDR3 loop is CASSTANYGYTF. CDR3 in DNA: TGTGCCAGTAGTACAGCTAACTATGGCTACACCTTC. The chain is built from TRBV2 and TRBJ1-2; D unclear. Germline V gene lookup returns CDR1 SNHLY and CDR2 FYNNEI. This CDR3 contains 12 residues. Trimming pared 9 bases from V and 0 bases from J, leaving 8 bases between. The whole variable domain, filled in from reference TRBV2 and TRBJ1-2, reads EPEVTQTPSHQVTQMGQEVILRCVPISNHLYFYWYRQILGQKVEFLVSFYNNEISEKSEIFDDQFSVERPDGSNFTLKIRSTKLEDSAMYFCASSTANYGYTFGSGTRLTVV.

V and J are TRBV4-1 and TRBJ2-4, with D possibly being TRBD1 (6 bases). Trimming took 2 bases from V and 1 from J, leaving 9 bases between them. This CDR3 comprises 15 residues. CDR1 and CDR2 (germline): MGHRA, YSYEKL. The CDR3 nucleotides are TGCGCCAGCAGCCAAACTACAGGGGCCAAAAACATTCAGTACTTC. Translation: CASSQTTGAKNIQYF.

This clone was seen a few times. The J gene is TRBJ2-3, the V gene TRBV5-1; possibly TRBD2 for D (6 bases). Germline CDR1 and CDR2: SGHRS and YFSETQ. V was clipped by 4 bases and J by 1 base, with 16 bases between them. The CDR3 runs to 16 residues. This CDR3 is CASSPETASGTDTQYF. CDR3 nucleotide sequence: TGCGCCAGCAGCCCCGAGACGGCTAGCGGCACAGATACGCAGTATTTT.

This clone occurred once. The CDR3 nucleotides read TGTGCCAGCAGCCCGTATCCGGGACTAGATTTACATGAAAACAATGAGCAGTTCTTC. Translated: CASSPYPGLDLHENNEQFF. The chain couples TRBV9 to TRBJ2-1; 8 nucleotides agree with TRBD2. Trimming cost V 4 bases and J 5 bases; bases outside gene matches: 20. There are 19 residues in the CDR3. The germline CDR1 and CDR2 sequences are SGDLS and YYNGEE.

The sample holds one count of this clone. The J gene is TRBJ2-6, the V gene TRBV6-5; tentative D call: TRBD2 (5 bases). There are 15 residues in the CDR3. V was pared by 4 bases and J by 2 bases, with 9 bases between. CDR1 is MNHEY, CDR2 SVGAGI, per germline. The CDR3 loop is CASSFRETGANVLTF. DNA of the CDR3: TGTGCCAGCAGTTTCCGGGAAACTGGGGCCAACGTCCTGACTTTC.

This chain uses TRBV10-2 with TRBJ1-2; 8 nucleotides align to TRBD1. CDR1 WSHSY and CDR2 SAAADI come from the germline V gene. The ends lost 2 bases at V and 5 bases at J; junction bases unmatched: 10. CDR3 length: 16 amino acids. CDR3 residues: CASSEPTGELRYGYTF. The DNA for the CDR3 is TGCGCCAGCAGTGAGCCGACAGGGGAATTGAGATATGGCTACACCTTC.

The chain has TRBV6-1 and TRBJ2-1; a weak D match, TRBD2 (6 bases). The CDR3 loop spans 11 amino acids. CDR1 MNHNS and CDR2 SASEGT come from the germline V gene. Deletions cut 4 bases from V and 12 bases from J, with 10 bases between. CDR3 nucleotides: TGTGCCAGCAGTGCGACTAGAACGCAGTTCTTC. This codes for CASSATRTQFF.

The chain joins TRBV27 to TRBJ2-1; 7 positions agree with TRBD2. Germline trimming cut 6 bases from V and 4 bases from J; bases unmatched to any gene: 15. Germline-derived CDR1 and CDR2 are MNHEY and SMNVEV (reference sequence). The CDR3 has 17 residues. The CDR3 reads CASSPSGFAGEYNEQFF. The CDR3 nucleotides are TGTGCCAGCAGCCCAAGTGGCTTCGCGGGAGAGTACAATGAGCAGTTCTTC.

DNA of the CDR3: TGTGCCACCAGCAGGCAAAGACCATCGACAGGCTCTGGGGCCAACGTCCTGACTTTC. This gives the protein CATSRQRPSTGSGANVLTF. The chain recombines TRBV15 with TRBJ2-6; D perhaps matches TRBD1 (6 bases). V was pared by 3 bases and J by 0 bases, with 18 bases between. The CDR3 extends over 19 amino acids. Germline CDR1 LNHNV, CDR2 YYDKDF (reference sequence).

V gene TRBV6-1 combines with J gene TRBJ1-5; 8 bases agree with TRBD1. Per germline, CDR1 MNHNS and CDR2 SASEGT. The length of the CDR3 is 15 residues. Germline trimming cut 6 bases from V and 0 bases from J; bases unmatched to any gene: 4. DNA of the CDR3: TGTGCCAGCAGCTGGACAGGGTCTAGCAATCAGCCCCAGCATTTT. Protein: CASSWTGSSNQPQHF.

The chain combines TRBV6-1 with TRBJ1-1; no clear D. CDR3 length: 14 amino acids. CDR1 is MNHNS and CDR2 is SASEGT in the germline V gene. V was cut by 2 bases and J by 0 bases, with 7 bases left in between. The CDR3, as DNA: TGTGCCAGCAGTGAACCAGGAATGAACACTGAAGCTTTCTTT. Its protein is CASSEPGMNTEAFF.

The chain employs TRBV28 and TRBJ2-7; D remains ambiguous. V was shortened by 5 bases and J by 5 bases, with 10 bases between the two germline ends. The CDR3 spans 12 residues. CDR1 and CDR2 from the germline V gene are MDHEN and SYDVKM. In DNA, the CDR3 is TGTGCCAGCAGTGAAGCCCGGGACGAGCAGTACTTC. Its translation is CASSEARDEQYF.

The V call is TRBV4-1, the J call TRBJ2-1, with 14 bases aligning to TRBD2. The CDR3 sequence is 18 residues long. Germline assignment: CDR1 MGHRA and CDR2 YSYEKL. V was clipped by 0 bases and J by 3 bases; unmatched bases: 4. CDR3 residues: CASSQEGLAGARYNEQFF. CDR3 nucleotide sequence: TGCGCCAGCAGCCAAGAGGGACTAGCGGGAGCCCGCTACAATGAGCAGTTCTTC.

This chain links TRBV6-6 with TRBJ2-1; D ambiguous. Trimming stripped 6 bases from V and 9 bases from J, with 9 bases between. Looked up from germline, CDR1 is MNHNY and CDR2 is SVGAGI (reference sequence). The CDR3 runs 11 residues. The CDR3 DNA follows: TGTGCCAGCAGCCCGACTGTTGAGCAGTTCTTC. Translating gives CASSPTVEQFF.